This TCR beta chain comes out of a study of radiotherapy plus CTLA-4 blockade in lung cancer. Libraries were prepared by immunoSEQ multiplex PCR; TCRdb keeps only in-frame clonotypes and omits some of them. This sample has approximately 89,000 clones; around 81% occur once, and the top ten carry more than 3.5%. This clone has only a few counts. The CDR3 loop spans 14 amino acids. Trimming removed 8 bases from V and 1 base from J, with 12 bases in between. Germline V lookup: CDR1 ENHRY, CDR2 SYGVKD. The sequence was collected from a human donor with non-small cell lung cancer who had a partial response to radiotherapy plus ipilimumab. Some clones in this sample may be carry-over from other donors' samples. Sequencing was performed on peripheral blood, taken from a patient treated with radiotherapy plus ipilimumab. The V and J genes are TRBV10-3 and TRBJ1-3; D not resolved. The DNA for the CDR3 is TGTGCCATCGGCGCCGGGGTTTCTGGAAACACCATATATTTT. Its protein product is CAIGAGVSGNTIYF.